This paragraph covers one T cell receptor (beta chain) sequence. This sample was included in a study of blood T cells in healthy people across ages. Germline V gene sequence: CDR1 LGHNA, CDR2 YNFKEQ. The CDR3 is 17 residues long. Trimming cost V 2 bases and J 6 bases; bases outside gene matches: 14. A second roughly 6 to 11 cycle PCR used barcoded and J-beta primers. Using its own MiXCR run on the 5' RACE reads, TCRdb lists one record per CDR3 protein. The table has hundreds of thousands of distinct CDR3 sequences, just under 25% seen once. The sample was also reused in another study, on T cells of mothers and their children.

The receptor comes from a boy between 10 and 17 years old in good health. The specimen sequenced was blood. The chain links TRBV4-2 to TRBJ2-3, with TRBD2 matching over 7 bases. The CDR3 DNA follows: TGTGCCAGCAGCCAATTTAGACTAGCCGAAAAGGGGGATACGCAGTATTTT. This gives the protein CASSQFRLAEKGDTQYF.